This T cell receptor beta chain was profiled in a study of T cell responses to AZD1222 COVID-19 vaccine. Clones were read by immunoSEQ multiplex PCR, and TCRdb kept only the in-frame ones, dropping some. The profile shows 88,000 or so clones, about nine tenths of them singletons. The CDR3 runs to 16 residues. Trimming pared 4 bases from V and 0 bases from J, leaving 15 bases between. Looked up from germline, CDR1 is SGHRS and CDR2 is YFSETQ. The sequence was obtained from an adult in good health. The input for sequencing was peripheral blood, taken on day 0 of AZD1222 vaccination. The V call is TRBV5-1, the J call TRBJ2-3, with D perhaps matching TRBD1 or TRBD2 (5 bases each). CDR3 sequence: CASSLGTAASTDTQYF. The CDR3 nucleotides read TGCGCCAGCAGCCTAGGGACGGCAGCTAGCACAGATACGCAGTATTTT.